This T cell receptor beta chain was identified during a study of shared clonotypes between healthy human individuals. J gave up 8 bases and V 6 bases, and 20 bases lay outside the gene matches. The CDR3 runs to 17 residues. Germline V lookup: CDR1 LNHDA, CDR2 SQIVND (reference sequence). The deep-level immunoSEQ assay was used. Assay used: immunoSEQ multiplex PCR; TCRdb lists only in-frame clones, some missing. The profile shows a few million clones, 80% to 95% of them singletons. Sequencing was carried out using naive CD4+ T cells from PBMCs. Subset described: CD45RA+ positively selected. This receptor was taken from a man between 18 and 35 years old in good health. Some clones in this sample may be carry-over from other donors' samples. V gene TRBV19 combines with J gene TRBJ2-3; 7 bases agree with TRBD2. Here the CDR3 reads CASRAGRLRAITGTQYF. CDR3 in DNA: TGTGCCAGTAGAGCGGGAAGGTTGAGAGCCATTACCGGTACGCAGTATTTT.